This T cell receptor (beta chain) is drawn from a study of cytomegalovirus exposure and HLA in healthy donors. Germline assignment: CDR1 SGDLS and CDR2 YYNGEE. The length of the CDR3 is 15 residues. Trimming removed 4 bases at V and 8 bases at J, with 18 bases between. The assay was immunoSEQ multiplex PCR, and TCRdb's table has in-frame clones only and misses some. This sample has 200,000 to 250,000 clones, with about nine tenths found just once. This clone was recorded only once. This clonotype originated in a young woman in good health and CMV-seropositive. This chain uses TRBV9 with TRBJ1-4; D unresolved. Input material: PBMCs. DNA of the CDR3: TGTGCCAGCAGCCCTCGAGGACTGGTAAGCGAAAAACTGTTTTTT. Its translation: CASSPRGLVSEKLFF.